This entry features one TCR beta chain sequence. No antigen is known for it. The data belong to a study of T cell responses to AZD1222 COVID-19 vaccine. The study's findings and limits: With dominance at 160-218 and 743-854, vaccine-associated CD4 TCRs spanned spike.

Analysis merged second doses at about 4 or about 12 weeks. The germline V and J ends were trimmed by 7 bases and 8 bases, with 19 bases remaining between them. The V gene's germline CDR1 is MNHEY and CDR2 SMNVEV (reference sequence). The CDR3 extends over 14 amino acids. Sequencing was performed with immunoSEQ multiplex PCR; in TCRdb, only in-frame clones are kept and a portion is missing. The sample has 75,000 to 95,000 clones, around 93% seen once. The sample was peripheral blood, taken 28 days after the second AZD1222 dose. The chain is built from TRBV27 and TRBJ2-3; possibly TRBD1 for D (6 bases). This receptor was taken from an adult who received the AZD1222 COVID-19 vaccine. The CDR3 DNA reads TGTGCCAGCACCGGGGCAGCCCAGGGGTCTACGCAGTATTTT. The encoded protein is CASTGAAQGSTQYF.